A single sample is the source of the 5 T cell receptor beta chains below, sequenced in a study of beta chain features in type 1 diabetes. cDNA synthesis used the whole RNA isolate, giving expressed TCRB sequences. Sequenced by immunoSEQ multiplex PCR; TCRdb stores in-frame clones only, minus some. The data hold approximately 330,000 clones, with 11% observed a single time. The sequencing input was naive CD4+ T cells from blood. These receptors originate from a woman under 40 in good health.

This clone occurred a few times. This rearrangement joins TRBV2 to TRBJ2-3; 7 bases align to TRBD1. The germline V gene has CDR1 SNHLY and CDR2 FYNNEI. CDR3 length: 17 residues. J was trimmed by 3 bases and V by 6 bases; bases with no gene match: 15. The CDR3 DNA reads TGTGCCAGCAGAGACTTACAGGGGCAGATGATTACAGATACGCAGTATTTT. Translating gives CASRDLQGQMITDTQYF.

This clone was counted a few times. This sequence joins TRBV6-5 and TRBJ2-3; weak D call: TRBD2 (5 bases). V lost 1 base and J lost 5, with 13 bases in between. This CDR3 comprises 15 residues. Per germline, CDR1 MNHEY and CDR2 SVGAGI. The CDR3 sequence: CASSYFDYWGDTQYF. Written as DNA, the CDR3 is TGTGCCAGCAGTTACTTTGACTATTGGGGAGATACGCAGTATTTT.

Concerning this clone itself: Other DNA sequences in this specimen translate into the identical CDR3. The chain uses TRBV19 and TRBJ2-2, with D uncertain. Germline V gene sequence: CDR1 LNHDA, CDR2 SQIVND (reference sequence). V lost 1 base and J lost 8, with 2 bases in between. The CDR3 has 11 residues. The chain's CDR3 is CASSIAGELFF. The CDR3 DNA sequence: TGTGCCAGTAGTATAGCGGGGGAGCTGTTTTTT.

CDR3 nucleotide sequence: TGTGCCTGGAGCGACTGGACAGCGTCTGGGGCCAACGTCCTGACTTTC. It is translated as CAWSDWTASGANVLTF. J is TRBJ2-6 and V is TRBV30, with D perhaps matching TRBD1 (6 bases). The germline CDR1 and CDR2 sequences are GTSNPN and SVGIG (reference sequence). This CDR3 has 16 residues. V lost 3 bases, J lost 1 base, and 13 bases lay in between.

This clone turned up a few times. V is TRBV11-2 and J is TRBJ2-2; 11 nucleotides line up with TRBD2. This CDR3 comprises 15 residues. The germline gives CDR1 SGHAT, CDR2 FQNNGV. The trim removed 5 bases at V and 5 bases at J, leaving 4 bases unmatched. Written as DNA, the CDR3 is TGTGCCAGCAGCCCGACTAGCGGGAAAACCGGGGAGCTGTTTTTT. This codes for CASSPTSGKTGELFF.